These T cell receptor beta chains were read from a single sample in a study of T cells expressing NK-cell markers. Each CDR3 protein gets one entry in TCRdb, which reprocessed the 5' RACE reads and gives no DNA. This sample carries approximately 550,000 distinct CDR3 sequences, with 3% to 4.5% going to the ten biggest clones. Sequencing was performed on blood T cells: a sorted CD56 or NKG2C T cell subset, CD4+ or CD8+ T cells, or bulk PBMC T cells (not recorded which). These receptors all come from a man younger than 35 in good health. The CDR3 runs from the conserved cysteine through the conserved F or W.

CDR3aa,j_gene,v_gene
CSVTAQTGLLTDTQYF,TRBJ2-3,TRBV29-1
CASSQVLGDTEAFF,TRBJ1-1,TRBV4-2
CASSQGTAEQFF,TRBJ2-1,TRBV7-9
CSARDQGKVEQYF,TRBJ2-7,TRBV20-1
CASREAGVADTQYF,TRBJ2-3,TRBV6-1
CSASTPLGGSSYNEQFF,TRBJ2-1,TRBV20-1
CASSQEWTSGPEQFF,TRBJ2-1,TRBV4-3
CASSVGTAVTGELFF,TRBJ2-2,TRBV9
CSARDRERGNSPLHF,TRBJ1-6,TRBV20-1
CSAGSSGRAQETQYF,TRBJ2-5,TRBV20-1
CASSQDPPGLAPYNEQFF,TRBJ2-1,TRBV4-3